This T cell receptor (beta chain) was captured by sequencing in a study of T-cell memory formation after mild COVID-19. TCRdb re-analysed the 5' RACE reads in MiXCR, keeping a single row per CDR3 protein. The sample records around 250,000 distinct CDR3 sequences, 15% to 20% being singletons. This clonotype has only a few counts. Source material: PBMCs or a T cell subset sorted from them (not recorded which). The source is a young man who had mild COVID-19 (a few samples of this study predate the infection). Cell type and time point are not known.

CDR3: CASGPPGGASTDTQYF. The CDR3 coding sequence is TGTGCTAGTGGTCCCCCTGGGGGGGCGAGCACAGATACGCAGTATTTT. This chain uses TRBV12-5 with TRBJ2-3; D may be TRBD2 (7 bases). From germline, CDR1 is LGHNT and CDR2 FRNRAP. The V gene lost 5 bases and the J gene lost 0 bases, with 15 bases spanning the gap. The CDR3 covers 16 residues.